This T cell receptor (beta chain) was recovered during a study of CD8 T cells in Susac syndrome. Treatment-naive patients with stable or active relapsing-remitting disease served as multiple sclerosis controls. Negative isolation yielded CD8+ and CD4+ T cells; FACS enriched TEMRA cells. Germline V gene data show CDR1 as SGHRS and CDR2 as YFSETQ. V was clipped by 6 bases and J by 3 bases, with 7 bases between them. The CDR3 consists of 11 residues. With random hexamers, reverse transcription was performed on roughly 0.45 to 1 ug of RNA. With immunoSEQ multiplex PCR, TCR beta CDR3 was amplified across 54 Vbeta and 13 Jbeta. TCRdb re-called the immunoSEQ multiplex PCR reads through MiXCR, storing one row per CDR3 protein. The sample comprises around 300,000 distinct CDR3 sequences, 70% to 90% of which are singletons, and 0.21% rests with the top ten.

The chain is built from TRBV5-1 and TRBJ2-7; a possible D gene is TRBD2 (5 bases). This receptor was taken from a human donor with multiple sclerosis. Sequencing was done on a sample of CD8+ T cells from PBMCs. CDR3 amino acids: CASNDYYEQYF. The DNA of the CDR3 is TGCGCCAGCAATGACTACTACGAGCAGTACTTC.